The 24 T cell receptor beta chains below were found in one sample sequenced in a study of shared clonotypes between healthy human individuals. TCRdb's copy holds only in-frame clones and misses some; the assay was immunoSEQ multiplex PCR. The sample consists of roughly 500,000 clones, approximately 80% of them appearing once. Material: PBMCs. These receptors originate from a woman in her forties in good health. Some clones in this sample may be carry-over from other donors' samples.

The CDR3 nucleotides are TGTGCCAGCAGCGCATGGGGGGTTTACAATGAGCAGTTCTTC. It is translated as CASSAWGVYNEQFF. The gene calls are TRBV9 and TRBJ2-1; the D gene is possibly TRBD2 (6 bases). Germline V gives CDR1 SGDLS, CDR2 YYNGEE. The V and J ends lost 3 bases and 4 bases respectively, with 11 bases between them. CDR3 length equals 14 residues.

The CDR3, as DNA: TGTGCCAGTAGATCGGGGACTAGCGGGGGCGAGCAGTACTTC. It translates to CASRSGTSGGEQYF. The V call is TRBV19, the J call TRBJ2-7, with TRBD2 matching 14 bases. The J segment lost 6 bases and the V segment lost 6 bases, leaving 4 bases of the junction unmatched. The CDR3 length is 14 residues. Germline-derived CDR1 and CDR2 are LNHDA and SQIVND (reference sequence). The variable domain in full, with the rest retrieved from reference TRBV19 and TRBJ2-7, is DGGITQSPKYLFRKEGQNVTLSCEQNLNHDAMYWYRQDPGQGLRLIYYSQIVNDFQKGDIAEGYSVSREKKESFPLTVTSAQKNPTAFYLCASRSGTSGGEQYFGPGTRLTVT.

The chain employs TRBV28 and TRBJ1-2; no reliable D call. V was cut by 3 bases and J by 7 bases, with 12 bases left in between. Germline V lookup: CDR1 MDHEN, CDR2 SYDVKM. CDR3 size: 13 residues. CDR3 DNA: TGTGCCAGCAGTTTGCCCCAGAAGGCTGGCTACACCTTC. This translates into CASSLPQKAGYTF.

The chain carries TRBV6-6 and TRBJ2-1; the D gene is possibly TRBD1 (5 bases). Germline CDR1 MNHNY, CDR2 SVGAGI (reference sequence). The V and J ends lost 5 bases and 0 bases respectively, with 11 bases between them. This CDR3 region has 15 residues. The CDR3 is CASSTGWSSYNEQFF. The CDR3, as DNA: TGTGCCAGCAGTACAGGTTGGAGCTCCTACAATGAGCAGTTCTTC.

This clone was observed a handful of times. The rearrangement joins TRBV2 to TRBJ2-3, with D unclear. Germline assignment: CDR1 SNHLY and CDR2 FYNNEI. The CDR3 is made up of 15 amino acids. Trimming shortened V by 5 bases and J by 6 bases, and 18 bases separated the two germline ends. The CDR3 DNA reads as TGTGCCAGCAGTCCCCTAGTTTGGTCCGCCGATACGCAGTATTTT. Residues: CASSPLVWSADTQYF. The variable domain in full, with the rest retrieved from reference TRBV2 and TRBJ2-3, is EPEVTQTPSHQVTQMGQEVILRCVPISNHLYFYWYRQILGQKVEFLVSFYNNEISEKSEIFDDQFSVERPDGSNFTLKIRSTKLEDSAMYFCASSPLVWSADTQYFGPGTRLTVL.

This chain links TRBV28 with TRBJ1-4, with D uncertain. Trimming took off 6 bases at V and 6 bases at J, with 8 bases between the two ends. Germline V lookup: CDR1 MDHEN, CDR2 SYDVKM. CDR3 length: 12 residues. The DNA for the CDR3 is TGTGCCAGCAGACAGCGGGATGAAAAACTGTTTTTT. Its translation is CASRQRDEKLFF. The full variable domain, rest sourced from reference TRBV28 and TRBJ1-4, is DVKVTQSSRYLVKRTGEKVFLECVQDMDHENMFWYRQDPGLGLRLIYFSYDVKMKEKGDIPEGYSVSREKKERFSLILESASTNQTSMYLCASRQRDEKLFFGSGTQLSVL.

The chain couples TRBV28 to TRBJ1-1; D possibly corresponds to TRBD1 (6 bases). This CDR3 is 14 amino acids long. Germline V lookup: CDR1 MDHEN, CDR2 SYDVKM. Deletions cut 7 bases from V and 10 bases from J, with 22 bases between. In nucleotides, the CDR3 is TGTGCCAGCACCCCAGAGGGGGTTTGGAGTGGAGCTTTCTTT. Translation: CASTPEGVWSGAFF. The whole variable domain, filled in from reference TRBV28 and TRBJ1-1, reads DVKVTQSSRYLVKRTGEKVFLECVQDMDHENMFWYRQDPGLGLRLIYFSYDVKMKEKGDIPEGYSVSREKKERFSLILESASTNQTSMYLCASTPEGVWSGAFFGQGTRLTVV.

This clone occurred a few times. The CDR3 DNA is TGTGCCAGCAGCCCGCGGGGGACCTCCACAAACACCGGGGAGCTGTTTTTT. It specifies CASSPRGTSTNTGELFF. J is TRBJ2-2 and V is TRBV9, with 7 bases that match TRBD2. The CDR3 is 17 amino acids. Germline CDR1 is SGDLS and CDR2 is YYNGEE. With V trimmed by 4 bases and J by 2 bases, 11 bases remained unmatched.

For this clone: This sample includes further DNA sequences coding for the same CDR3. The chain employs TRBV27 and TRBJ1-5, with D perhaps TRBD1 (5 bases). The CDR3 loop spans 14 amino acids. V dropped 1 base and J dropped 2 bases, with 6 bases sitting between them. Germline assignment: CDR1 MNHEY and CDR2 SMNVEV (reference sequence). The CDR3 nucleotides read TGTGCCAGCAGTTTATTGGGGGGCAATCAGCCCCAGCATTTT. It translates to CASSLLGGNQPQHF.

Only a few counts were recorded for this clone. This chain links TRBV4-2 with TRBJ1-4; the D gene is possibly TRBD1 (5 bases). The CDR3 contains 15 residues. In germline, CDR1 is LGHNA, CDR2 YNFKEQ. V was pared by 0 bases and J by 6 bases, with 11 bases between. CDR3 coding DNA: TGTGCCAGCAGCCAAGATCGAAGGGGCCATGAAAAACTGTTTTTT. Its translation is CASSQDRRGHEKLFF.

This chain joins TRBV5-6 and TRBJ2-7; 8 bases match TRBD2. The CDR3 runs 14 residues. Germline CDR1 reads SGHDT; CDR2 reads YYEEEE. V dropped 3 bases and J dropped 4; count of bases not matched to a gene: 6. CDR3 residues: CASSSDGGAYEQYF. The CDR3 DNA sequence: TGTGCCAGCAGCTCGGACGGGGGGGCGTACGAGCAGTACTTC.

A single count supports this clone. This chain links TRBV2 with TRBJ1-4, with D unclear. Germline assignment: CDR1 SNHLY and CDR2 FYNNEI. The CDR3 runs 14 residues. The V end lost 5 bases, the J end lost 6 bases, and 13 bases lay between the germline ends. The CDR3 coding sequence is TGTGCCAGCAGTTCGGACGGGTATTATGAAAAACTGTTTTTT. It encodes CASSSDGYYEKLFF. Using reference TRBV2 and TRBJ1-4 for the parts outside the CDR3, the full variable domain is EPEVTQTPSHQVTQMGQEVILRCVPISNHLYFYWYRQILGQKVEFLVSFYNNEISEKSEIFDDQFSVERPDGSNFTLKIRSTKLEDSAMYFCASSSDGYYEKLFFGSGTQLSVL.

This chain uses TRBV7-6 with TRBJ2-7; D is undetermined. The V end lost 4 bases, the J end lost 1 base, and 14 bases lay between the germline ends. This CDR3 contains 15 residues. Looked up from germline, CDR1 is SGHVS and CDR2 is FNYEAQ. The CDR3 DNA follows: TGTGCCAGCAGCTCCTCCCCACCGCCTTCCTACGAGCAGTACTTC. Translating it yields CASSSSPPPSYEQYF.

This clone appeared a few times. This chain uses TRBV19 with TRBJ1-1, with D unresolved. Per germline, CDR1 LNHDA and CDR2 SQIVND (reference sequence). The germline V and J ends were trimmed by 3 bases and 2 bases, with 10 bases remaining between them. The CDR3 length is 14 residues. The CDR3 here is CASSIITGNTEAFF. The CDR3 DNA follows: TGTGCCAGTAGTATTATCACTGGCAACACTGAAGCTTTCTTT.

This clone was seen repeatedly, ten times or more. The sample has other DNA sequences that encode this CDR3 too. As DNA, the CDR3 is TGCAGCGTTGAACACCCGACAGGGGGCCTATTGAACACTGAAGCTTTCTTT. This codes for CSVEHPTGGLLNTEAFF. The V call is TRBV29-1, the J call TRBJ1-1; 10 positions agree with TRBD1. Germline V gives CDR1 SQVTM, CDR2 ANQGSEA. This CDR3 has 17 amino acids. V shed 2 bases and J 0 bases; nucleotides not matched to a gene: 9.

Concerning this clone itself: This likely traces to a read error, being one base from a far larger clone. At the DNA level, this CDR3 is encoded by other sequences in the same sample as well. The chain couples TRBV20-1 to TRBJ2-7; D is perhaps TRBD1 or TRBD2 (5 bases each). CDR3 length: 11 amino acids. Germline V gene data show CDR1 as DFQATT and CDR2 as SNEGSKA (reference sequence). Trimming removed 7 bases at V and 7 bases at J, with 14 bases between. The CDR3 bases are TGCAGTGTCGGGACCCCCCTAGAGCAGTACTTC. Translation gives CSVGTPLEQYF.

This clone was seen only a few times. The rearrangement links TRBV4-2 to TRBJ1-2, with 7 bases matching TRBD1. The CDR3 spans 15 residues. Trimming removed 3 bases from V and 4 bases from J; junction bases left unmatched: 8. Germline assignment: CDR1 LGHNA and CDR2 YNFKEQ. In DNA, the CDR3 is TGTGCCAGCAGCCAGGGAGAAGGGGGCATCTATGGCTACACCTTC. Translated, it gives CASSQGEGGIYGYTF.

Points on this clone: The same CDR3 arises from other DNA sequences in this sample as well. The CDR3 here is CASSPGLNTEAFF. CDR3 nucleotide sequence: TGTGCCAGCTCACCAGGGCTGAACACTGAAGCTTTCTTT. The chain employs TRBV18 and TRBJ1-1; D is unclear. V lost 2 bases, J lost 0 bases, and 4 bases lay in between. Looked up from germline, CDR1 is KGHSH and CDR2 is LQKENI. This CDR3 contains 13 residues.

This clone has only a few counts. Written as DNA, the CDR3 is TGCGCCAGCAGCCCTATCAGGGAGAACACTGAAGCTTTCTTT. Its translation: CASSPIRENTEAFF. The chain links TRBV4-1 to TRBJ1-1; a weak D match, TRBD1 (5 bases). CDR1 and CDR2 from the germline V gene are MGHRA and YSYEKL. The CDR3 has 14 amino acids. Trimming took 4 bases from V and 1 from J, leaving 10 bases between them.

The chain uses TRBV5-8 and TRBJ1-5; TRBD1 might be the D (5 bases). In germline, CDR1 is SGHTS, CDR2 YDEGEE. This CDR3 contains 14 residues. V was cut by 4 bases and J by 3 bases, with 11 bases left in between. The CDR3, as DNA: TGTGCCAGCAGCCCCGACAGACACAATCAGCCCCAGCATTTT. Its protein product is CASSPDRHNQPQHF.

This sequence joins TRBV7-6 and TRBJ2-7; 9 bases align to TRBD2. The CDR3 is made up of 18 amino acids. The ends lost 5 bases at V and 3 bases at J; junction bases unmatched: 17. CDR1 and CDR2 from the germline V gene are SGHVS and FNYEAQ. Written as DNA, the CDR3 is TGTGCCAGCAGCCAAGGACTAACGACCGGGACTAGCTACTACGAGCAGTACTTC. The encoded protein is CASSQGLTTGTSYYEQYF.

This chain uses TRBV5-4 with TRBJ1-5; D is undetermined. Germline-derived CDR1 and CDR2 are SGHNT and YYREEE (reference sequence). This CDR3 is built from 13 residues. Trimming cost V 4 bases and J 3 bases, with 8 bases left between them. The CDR3 DNA is TGTGCCAGCAGCCGCGAAGTCAATCAGCCCCAGCATTTT. Its translation: CASSREVNQPQHF.

Points on this clone: The same CDR3 can be traced to other DNA sequences in this sample. V usage is TRBV5-4 and J usage is TRBJ1-2; D gene ambiguous. This CDR3 is built from 13 residues. V lost 4 bases and J 2 bases, leaving 9 bases between the germline ends. The germline V gene has CDR1 SGHNT and CDR2 YYREEE (reference sequence). The CDR3 DNA is TGTGCCAGCAGCCCCGACGCGAACTATGGCTACACCTTC. Residues: CASSPDANYGYTF.

This clone was counted a few times. Because the CDR3's place on the DNA is in doubt, the DNA is left out and the CDR3 is given as listed by TCRdb. CDR3 in amino acids: CASSFGIGAAYF. The chain uses TRBV2 and TRBJ2-7; the tabulated D call, TRBD1, remains unverified against the DNA. The CDR3 length equals 12 residues, ends included. The germline CDR1 and CDR2 sequences are SNHLY and FYNNEI.